The 4 T cell receptor beta chains in this list originate from one sample, sequenced in a study of T cell changes during pregnancy in multiple sclerosis. TCRdb's copy holds only in-frame clones and misses some; the assay was immunoSEQ multiplex PCR. This table has around 100,000 clones, approximately 93% appearing once. The specimen comprised peripheral blood, sampled after pregnancy. Receptors originate from a female donor with multiple sclerosis, enrolled in a pregnancy study.

V gene TRBV9 combines with J gene TRBJ2-3, with D hard to call. This CDR3 has 13 amino acids. V lost 0 bases and J 1 base, leaving 3 bases between the germline ends. Germline CDR1 reads SGDLS; CDR2 reads YYNGEE. CDR3: CASSVAGTDTQYF. CDR3 DNA sequence: TGTGCCAGCAGCGTAGCGGGCACAGATACGCAGTATTTT.

J is TRBJ1-5 and V is TRBV10-3, with a tentative D call TRBD1 (6 bases). The germline CDR1 and CDR2 sequences are ENHRY and SYGVKD. CDR3 length: 15 residues. Trimming left V 0 bases short and J 7 bases short, with 13 bases between. CDR3 region: CAISESAGVGQPQHF. The CDR3 DNA is TGTGCCATCAGTGAGTCCGCAGGGGTCGGGCAGCCCCAGCATTTT.

The chain combines TRBV7-2 with TRBJ2-7; 11 nucleotides line up with TRBD1. The CDR3 is 15 amino acids. The germline CDR1 and CDR2 sequences are SGHTA and FQGNSA. The ends lost 5 bases at V and 7 bases at J; junction bases unmatched: 10. The CDR3 DNA reads TGTGCCAGCAGCCCTTCCGGGACAGGGGGAGGGGAGCAGTACTTC. This gives the protein CASSPSGTGGGEQYF. Full variable domain (missing parts from reference TRBV7-2 and TRBJ2-7): GAGVSQSPSNKVTEKGKDVELRCDPISGHTALYWYRQSLGQGLEFLIYFQGNSAPDKSGLPSDRFSAERTGGSVSTLTIQRTQQEDSAVYLCASSPSGTGGGEQYFGPGTRLTVT.

The chain joins TRBV27 to TRBJ1-6; TRBD1 aligns across 9 bases. This CDR3 region has 17 residues. Unmatched junction bases numbered 11, after V lost 5 bases and J lost 6 bases. CDR1 MNHEY and CDR2 SMNVEV come from the germline V gene (reference sequence). In DNA, the CDR3 is TGTGCCAGCAGTCCGGACAGGGGCCCTCTCCTTAATTCACCCCTCCACTTT. It translates to CASSPDRGPLLNSPLHF.